These T cell receptor beta chains were read from a single sample in a study of blood T cells in healthy people across ages. TCRdb reprocessed the 5' RACE reads with MiXCR, giving one entry per CDR3 protein. The sample lists approximately 730,000 distinct CDR3 sequences, roughly 43% occurring once. The sample comprised blood. All receptors come from an older woman in good health. The CDR3 runs from the conserved cysteine through the conserved F or W. Each record gives: V gene, clone size, D gene, J gene, CDR3 DNA, CDR3 protein. The D gene is left open where the match is weak. Some rows have no size entry. The others give once, few or many, or a class for an expanded clone.

TRBV6-5	NA	NA	TRBJ2-1	TGTGCCAGCAGTTACTTGACGACGGGAAGGAATGAGCAGTTCTTC	CASSYLTTGRNEQFF
TRBV9	NA	NA	TRBJ2-3	TGTGCCAGCAGCTCAAACGGGCTGATCACAGATACGCAGTATTTT	CASSSNGLITDTQYF
TRBV12-3/TRBV12-4	NA	TRBD1	TRBJ2-1	TGTGCCAGCCAAGGACAGGGACGGGTTAATGAGCAGTTCTTC	CASQGQGRVNEQFF
TRBV19	NA	NA	TRBJ2-1	TGTGCCAGTAGTGACCCGGGCCCCCTCACGGTAAATGAGCAGTTCTTC	CASSDPGPLTVNEQFF
TRBV7-2	NA	TRBD2	TRBJ2-3	TGTGCCAGCAGCTTAGCCCCTACTAGCGGGAGTCGCACAGATACGCAGTATTTT	CASSLAPTSGSRTDTQYF
TRBV5-6	NA	NA	TRBJ2-4	TGTGCCAGCAGCTGCCCTGGGATGTACTTC	CASSCPGMYF
TRBV20-1	NA	TRBD2	TRBJ2-7	TGCAGTGCTTCAGGACTAGCGGGTTCCTACGAGCAGTACTTC	CSASGLAGSYEQYF
TRBV29-1	few	NA	TRBJ2-1	TGCAGCGCAGACAGCGGAGGAGATTACAATGAGCAGTTCTTC	CSADSGGDYNEQFF
TRBV14	NA	TRBD2	TRBJ2-2	TGTGCCAGCAGCCAAGATACTAATAGCGGGAGAATCGGGGAGCTGTTTTTT	CASSQDTNSGRIGELFF
TRBV13	NA	TRBD2	TRBJ2-7	TGTGCCAGCAGCTTATTCGGGTCCCGAGGACTAGCGCCCGAGCAGTACTTC	CASSLFGSRGLAPEQYF
TRBV7-9	NA	TRBD2	TRBJ2-5	TGTGCCAGCAGCCGGGGGGACCCTGGGAATGAGCAGTACTTC	CASSRGDPGNEQYF
TRBV7-4	many	NA	TRBJ2-1	TGTGCCAGCTACGGGACGTCGAATGAGCAGTTCTTC	CASYGTSNEQFF
TRBV28	NA	NA	TRBJ2-3	TGTGCCAGCAGCGCCCCGGGTCCTCAAGATACGCAGTATTTT	CASSAPGPQDTQYF
TRBV20-1	NA	TRBD2	TRBJ2-1	TGCAGTGTTAAGCGGGAGGCGTACAATGAGCAGTTCTTC	CSVKREAYNEQFF
TRBV7-8	few	NA	TRBJ1-2	TGTGCCAGCAGCTTAGGGAATAACTATGGCTACACCTTC	CASSLGNNYGYTF
TRBV7-2	NA	NA	TRBJ2-5	TGTGCCAGCAGCCCGTTCGAGACCCAGTACTTC	CASSPFETQYF
TRBV7-2	few	NA	TRBJ2-3	TGTGCCGGCAGCTGGGCGGCAGATACGCAGTATTTT	CAGSWAADTQYF
TRBV10-3	NA	NA	TRBJ1-1	TGTGCCATCACTGTAGCTTTCTTT	CAITVAFF
TRBV20-1	NA	NA	TRBJ2-1	TGCAGTGCTCCAGAAGCGGGGATAAGGGGGGATGAGCAGTTCTTC	CSAPEAGIRGDEQFF
TRBV7-2	many	TRBD1	TRBJ2-5	TGTGCCAGCAGTGGGACAGGGGCAGAGACCCAGTACTTC	CASSGTGAETQYF
TRBV28	few	TRBD1	TRBJ2-7	TGTGCCAGCAGTTCACTCACAGACAGGGGTAGCGAGCAGTACTTC	CASSSLTDRGSEQYF
TRBV27	many	NA	TRBJ2-5	TGTGCCAGCAGTGAGACGAGGGCCACCGAGGAGACCCAGTACTTC	CASSETRATEETQYF
TRBV7-2	NA	TRBD2	TRBJ2-1	TGTGCCAGCAGCTTACGGTCACTAGCGGGTGGGAATGAGCAGTTCTTC	CASSLRSLAGGNEQFF
TRBV20-1	few	TRBD1	TRBJ2-3	TGCAGTGCTAGACTACCGGGACAGATCACAGATACGCAGTATTTT	CSARLPGQITDTQYF
TRBV27	few	TRBD2	TRBJ2-7	TGTGCCAGCAGCTTTTTAGCGGGGGGGGGCTCCTACGAGCAGTACTTC	CASSFLAGGGSYEQYF
TRBV20-1	NA	NA	TRBJ2-1	TGCAGTGCTAGAACAGGGAGGGACAATGAGCAGTTCTTC	CSARTGRDNEQFF
TRBV6-6	NA	TRBD1	TRBJ1-5	TGTGCCAGCAGTATAGGGGACAGGGGAGAGGGCAATCAGCCCCAGCATTTT	CASSIGDRGEGNQPQHF
TRBV27	few	NA	TRBJ2-6	TGTGCCAGCTCCAGAGGGCGTTCTGGGGCCAACGTCCTGACTTTC	CASSRGRSGANVLTF
TRBV5-1	NA	NA	TRBJ2-7	TGCGCCAGCAGCTTGAGGCCGGGGTCCTCCTACGAGCAGTACTTC	CASSLRPGSSYEQYF
TRBV10-3	NA	NA	TRBJ1-2	TGTGACATCAGTGAGTCTAGGGATGGCTACACCTTC	CDISESRDGYTF
TRBV21-1	few	NA	TRBJ2-6	TGTGCCAGCAGCCCTCCAGGGGACGTCCTGACTTTC	CASSPPGDVLTF
TRBV6-2/TRBV6-3	few	NA	TRBJ1-1	TGTGCCAGCAGTCGCCCAGGGATGAACACTGAAGCTTTCTTT	CASSRPGMNTEAFF
TRBV20-1	few	NA	TRBJ2-5	TGCAGTGCTAGAGATCAGGGCTGGTACCAAGAGACCCAGTACTTC	CSARDQGWYQETQYF
TRBV7-3	many	NA	TRBJ1-2	TGTGCCAGCAGGTTCACAGGACAAACTAACTATGGCTACACCTTC	CASRFTGQTNYGYTF
TRBV10-3	NA	NA	TRBJ1-1	TGTGCCATCAGTGACAGGGATTTGAACACTGAAGCTTTCTTT	CAISDRDLNTEAFF
TRBV6-5	NA	NA	TRBJ1-2	TGTGCCAGCAGTTACTCTGAAGGGGGATATGGCTACACCTTC	CASSYSEGGYGYTF
TRBV6-2/TRBV6-3	NA	TRBD2	TRBJ2-7	TGTGCCAGCAGTTACTTCGGACTAGCGGAATACTACGAGCAGTACTTC	CASSYFGLAEYYEQYF
TRBV12-3/TRBV12-4	NA	NA	TRBJ2-1	TGTGCCAGCAGCGGATCGGGGGTGTTTGAGCAGTTCTTC	CASSGSGVFEQFF
TRBV4-2	NA	NA	TRBJ2-5	TGTGCCAGCAGGGAGGGGACTGAGACCCAGTACTTC	CASREGTETQYF
TRBV6-5	few	TRBD1	TRBJ2-5	TGTGCCAGCAGATCCACAGGGGACCAAGAGACCCAGTACTTC	CASRSTGDQETQYF
TRBV6-5	NA	TRBD2	TRBJ2-7	TGTGCCAGCAGTTACTCTCTAGCGGGGACCTACGAGCAGTACTTC	CASSYSLAGTYEQYF